The clone carrying this TCR beta chain was recorded many times. The data derive from a study of neurological immune-mediated disorders. The authors produced cDNA by 5'RACE using 10-nucleotide random UMIs. TCRdb re-derived calls from the 5' RACE reads in MiXCR, one entry per CDR3 protein. The repertoire holds some 65,000 distinct CDR3 sequences, with roughly 4% as singletons. Trimming removed 4 bases from V and 7 bases from J, with 20 bases in between. The CDR3 sequence is 15 residues long. The V gene's germline CDR1 is DFQATT and CDR2 SNEGSKA (reference sequence). The TCR originated in a man aged 45-65 years with multiple sclerosis. Material for sequencing was PBMCs. This chain links TRBV20-1 with TRBJ1-5; unclear D gene. The CDR3 DNA reads TGCAGTGCTACCTTGGATGGACCTCGTGGGCAGCCCCAGCATTTT. It is translated as CSATLDGPRGQPQHF.